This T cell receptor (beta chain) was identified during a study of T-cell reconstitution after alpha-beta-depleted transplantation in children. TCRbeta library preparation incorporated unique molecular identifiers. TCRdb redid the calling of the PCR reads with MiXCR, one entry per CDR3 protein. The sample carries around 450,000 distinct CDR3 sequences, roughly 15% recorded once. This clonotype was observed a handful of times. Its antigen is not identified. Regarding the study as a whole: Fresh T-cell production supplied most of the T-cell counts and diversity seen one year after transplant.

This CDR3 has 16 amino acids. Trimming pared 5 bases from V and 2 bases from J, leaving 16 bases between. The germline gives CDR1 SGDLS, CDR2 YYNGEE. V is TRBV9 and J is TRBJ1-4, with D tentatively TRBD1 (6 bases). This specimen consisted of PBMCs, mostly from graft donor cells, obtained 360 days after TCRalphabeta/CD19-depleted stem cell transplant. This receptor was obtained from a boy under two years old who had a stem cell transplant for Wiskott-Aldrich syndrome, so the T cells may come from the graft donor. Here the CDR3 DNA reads TGTGCCAGCAGTAACAGGGCGGTCTCTACTAATGAAAAACTGTTTTTT. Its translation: CASSNRAVSTNEKLFF. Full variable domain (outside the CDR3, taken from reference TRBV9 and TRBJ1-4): DSGVTQTPKHLITATGQRVTLRCSPRSGDLSVYWYQQSLDQGLQFLIQYYNGEERAKGNILERFSAQQFPDLHSELNLSSLELGDSALYFCASSNRAVSTNEKLFFGSGTQLSVL.